The clone carrying this TCR beta chain came up many times. The data belong to a study of T-cell reconstitution after alpha-beta-depleted transplantation in children. For TCRbeta, the library was prepared with unique molecular identifiers. TCRdb re-called the PCR reads with MiXCR, one entry per CDR3 protein. The top ten hold 0.79% of the sample, which has hundreds of thousands of distinct CDR3 sequences, 10% to 15% seen once. Sequencing was performed on PBMCs, taken before TCRalphabeta/CD19-depleted stem cell transplant. This receptor was identified in a girl aged 2 to 9 with congenital amegakaryocytic thrombocytopenia, due to receive a stem cell transplant.

The CDR3 DNA is TGCAGTGCGATCTGGGGCGGTCTCTACGAGCAGTACTTC. Translated, it gives CSAIWGGLYEQYF. The gene calls are TRBV20-1 and TRBJ2-7; D may be TRBD1 (5 bases). V was pared by 6 bases and J by 3 bases, with 15 bases between. CDR3 length equals 13 residues. The germline V gene has CDR1 DFQATT and CDR2 SNEGSKA (reference sequence).